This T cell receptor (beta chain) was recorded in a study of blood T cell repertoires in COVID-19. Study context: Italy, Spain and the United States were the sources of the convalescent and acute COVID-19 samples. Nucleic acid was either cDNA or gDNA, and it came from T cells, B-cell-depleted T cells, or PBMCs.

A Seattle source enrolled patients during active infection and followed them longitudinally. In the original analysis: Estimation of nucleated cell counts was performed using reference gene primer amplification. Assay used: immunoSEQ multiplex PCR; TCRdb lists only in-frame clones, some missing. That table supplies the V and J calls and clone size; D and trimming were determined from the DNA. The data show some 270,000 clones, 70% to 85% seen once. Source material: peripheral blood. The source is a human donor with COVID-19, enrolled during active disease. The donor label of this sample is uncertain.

The CDR3 nucleotides read TGCAGCGTTGACAGTTCTGGGGCCAACGTCCTGACTTTC. Translating gives CSVDSSGANVLTF. The V and J genes are TRBV29-1 and TRBJ2-6, with D unresolved. This CDR3 is 13 amino acids long. The V gene's germline CDR1 is SQVTM and CDR2 ANQGSEA. With 3 bases removed from V and 1 base from J, the gap between germline ends came to 4 bases.